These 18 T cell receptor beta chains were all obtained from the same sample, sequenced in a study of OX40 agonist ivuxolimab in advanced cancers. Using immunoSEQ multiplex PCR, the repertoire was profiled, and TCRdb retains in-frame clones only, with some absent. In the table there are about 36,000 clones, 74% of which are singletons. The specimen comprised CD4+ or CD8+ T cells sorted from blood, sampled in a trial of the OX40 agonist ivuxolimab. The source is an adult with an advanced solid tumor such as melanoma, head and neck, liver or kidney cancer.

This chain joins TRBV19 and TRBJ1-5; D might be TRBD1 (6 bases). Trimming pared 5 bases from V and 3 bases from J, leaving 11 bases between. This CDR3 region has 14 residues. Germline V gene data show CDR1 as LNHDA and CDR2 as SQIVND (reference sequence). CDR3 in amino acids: CASSPTGYNQPQHF. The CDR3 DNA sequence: TGTGCCAGTAGTCCGACAGGCTACAATCAGCCCCAGCATTTT.

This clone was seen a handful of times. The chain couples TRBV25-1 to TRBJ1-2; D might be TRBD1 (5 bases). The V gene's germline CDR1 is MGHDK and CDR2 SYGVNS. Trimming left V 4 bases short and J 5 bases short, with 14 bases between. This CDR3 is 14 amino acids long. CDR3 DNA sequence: TGTGCCAGCAGTGCCGGGGCAGCTTTTTATGGCTACACCTTC. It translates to CASSAGAAFYGYTF.

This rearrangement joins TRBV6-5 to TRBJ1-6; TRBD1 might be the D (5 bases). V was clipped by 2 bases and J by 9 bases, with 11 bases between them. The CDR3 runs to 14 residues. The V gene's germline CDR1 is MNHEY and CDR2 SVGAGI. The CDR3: CASSYRAGISPLHF. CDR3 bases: TGTGCCAGCAGTTACAGGGCAGGGATTTCACCCCTCCACTTT.

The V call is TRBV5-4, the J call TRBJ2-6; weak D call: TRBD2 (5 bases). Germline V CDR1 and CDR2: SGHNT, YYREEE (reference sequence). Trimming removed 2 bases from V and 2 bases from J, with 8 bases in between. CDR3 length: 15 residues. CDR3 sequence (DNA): TGTGCCAGCAGCTTCGGGGTGGCTGGGGCCAACGTCCTGACTTTC. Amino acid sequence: CASSFGVAGANVLTF.

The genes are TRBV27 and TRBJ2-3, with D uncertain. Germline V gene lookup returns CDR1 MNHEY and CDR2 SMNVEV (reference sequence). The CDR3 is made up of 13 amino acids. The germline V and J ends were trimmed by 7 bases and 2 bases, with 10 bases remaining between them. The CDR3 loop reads CASTGTHTDTQYF. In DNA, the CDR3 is TGTGCCAGCACAGGAACCCACACAGATACGCAGTATTTT.

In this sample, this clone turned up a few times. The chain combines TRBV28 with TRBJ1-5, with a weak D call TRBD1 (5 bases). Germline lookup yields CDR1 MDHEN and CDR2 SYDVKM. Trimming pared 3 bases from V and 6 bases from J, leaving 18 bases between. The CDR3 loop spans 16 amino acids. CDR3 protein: CASSLWQLLRGQPQHF. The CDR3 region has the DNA TGTGCCAGCAGTTTGTGGCAGCTGCTGAGGGGTCAGCCCCAGCATTTT.

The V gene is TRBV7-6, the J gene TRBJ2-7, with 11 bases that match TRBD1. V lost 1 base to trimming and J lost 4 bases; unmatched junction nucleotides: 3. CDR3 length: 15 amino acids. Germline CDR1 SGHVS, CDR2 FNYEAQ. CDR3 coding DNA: TGTGCCAGCAGCTTAGGGGGGACAGGGGGATACGAGCAGTACTTC. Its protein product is CASSLGGTGGYEQYF.

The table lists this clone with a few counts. CDR3 sequence: CASSRAGFGSNQPQHF. The CDR3 bases are TGTGCCAGCAGCCGAGCGGGATTCGGCAGCAATCAGCCCCAGCATTTT. The V call is TRBV5-6, the J call TRBJ1-5; no definite D call. The V gene's germline CDR1 is SGHDT and CDR2 YYEEEE. The CDR3 extends over 16 amino acids. V shed 4 bases and J shed 1 base, with 15 bases lying between them.

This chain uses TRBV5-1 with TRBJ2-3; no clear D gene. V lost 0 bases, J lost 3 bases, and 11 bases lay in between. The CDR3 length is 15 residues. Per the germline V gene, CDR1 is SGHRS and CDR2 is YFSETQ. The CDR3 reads CASSLAQFKTDTQYF. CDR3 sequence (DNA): TGCGCCAGCAGCTTGGCCCAGTTTAAGACAGATACGCAGTATTTT.

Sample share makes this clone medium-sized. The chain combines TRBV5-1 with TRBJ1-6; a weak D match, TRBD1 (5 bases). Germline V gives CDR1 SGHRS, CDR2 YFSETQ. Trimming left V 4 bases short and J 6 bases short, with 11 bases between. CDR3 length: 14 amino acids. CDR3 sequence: CASSVGGGNSPLHF. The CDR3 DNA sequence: TGCGCCAGCAGCGTCGGGGGGGGTAATTCACCCCTCCACTTT.

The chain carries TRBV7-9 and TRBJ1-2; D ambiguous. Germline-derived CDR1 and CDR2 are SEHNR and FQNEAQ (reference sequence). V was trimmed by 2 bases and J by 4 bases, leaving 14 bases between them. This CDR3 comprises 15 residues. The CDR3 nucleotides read TGTGCCAGCAGCTTAAACGGGGTCGCGGCCTATGGCTACACCTTC. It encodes CASSLNGVAAYGYTF.

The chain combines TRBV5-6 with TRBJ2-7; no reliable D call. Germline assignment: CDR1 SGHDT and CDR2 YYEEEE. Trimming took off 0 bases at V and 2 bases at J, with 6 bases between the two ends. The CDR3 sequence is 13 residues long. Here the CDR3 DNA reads TGTGCCAGCAGCTTGGAAGTCACCTACGAGCAGTACTTC. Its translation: CASSLEVTYEQYF.

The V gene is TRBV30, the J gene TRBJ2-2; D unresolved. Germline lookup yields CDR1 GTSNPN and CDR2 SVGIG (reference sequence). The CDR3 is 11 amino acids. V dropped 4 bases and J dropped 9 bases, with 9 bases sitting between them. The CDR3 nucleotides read TGTGCCTGGATTCGAGACAGGGAGCTGTTTTTT. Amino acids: CAWIRDRELFF.

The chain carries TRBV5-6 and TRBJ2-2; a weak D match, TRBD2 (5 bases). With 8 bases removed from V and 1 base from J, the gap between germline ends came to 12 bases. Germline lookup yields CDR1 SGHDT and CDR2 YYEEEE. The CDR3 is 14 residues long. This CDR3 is CASQRERNTGELFF. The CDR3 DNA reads TGTGCCAGTCAACGGGAAAGGAACACCGGGGAGCTGTTTTTT.

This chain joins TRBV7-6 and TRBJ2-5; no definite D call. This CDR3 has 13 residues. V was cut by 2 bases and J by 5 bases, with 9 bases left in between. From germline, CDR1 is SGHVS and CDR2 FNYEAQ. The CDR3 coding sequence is TGTGCCAGCAGCTTACGAGTGAGGGAGACCCAGTACTTC. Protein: CASSLRVRETQYF.

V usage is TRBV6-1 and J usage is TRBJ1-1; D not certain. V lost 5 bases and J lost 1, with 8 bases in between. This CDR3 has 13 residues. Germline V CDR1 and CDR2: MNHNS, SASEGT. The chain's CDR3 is CASSRSWNTEAFF. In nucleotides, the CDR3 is TGTGCCAGCAGTAGGAGTTGGAACACTGAAGCTTTCTTT.

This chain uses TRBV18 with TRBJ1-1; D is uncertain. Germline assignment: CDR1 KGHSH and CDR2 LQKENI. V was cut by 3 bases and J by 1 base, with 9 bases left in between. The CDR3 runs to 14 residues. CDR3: CASSPQPRNTEAFF. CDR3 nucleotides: TGTGCCAGCTCACCTCAACCCAGGAACACTGAAGCTTTCTTT.

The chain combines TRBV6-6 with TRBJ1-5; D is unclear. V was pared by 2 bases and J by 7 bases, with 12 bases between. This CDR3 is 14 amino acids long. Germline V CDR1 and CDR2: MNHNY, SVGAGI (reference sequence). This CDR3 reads CASSYEGSGQPQHF. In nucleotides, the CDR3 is TGTGCCAGCAGTTACGAAGGGAGCGGACAGCCCCAGCATTTT.